One and the same sample provided the 23 T cell receptor beta chains below, sequenced in a study of identical twins. TCRdb itself ran the 5' RACE reads through MiXCR, one entry per CDR3 protein. There are about 1.7 million distinct CDR3 sequences in the sample; under 35% occur only once, and roughly 0.3% lies in the top ten. Sequenced sample: cord blood. These receptors all come from a newborn girl in good health.

V usage is TRBV20-1 and J usage is TRBJ2-7, with D maybe TRBD2 (5 bases). Trimming left V 2 bases short and J 0 bases short, with 11 bases between. This CDR3 has 14 residues. Germline V gene lookup returns CDR1 DFQATT and CDR2 SNEGSKA (reference sequence). The CDR3 protein is CSARSGSLSYEQYF. The CDR3 DNA sequence: TGCAGTGCTAGAAGCGGCAGCCTCTCCTACGAGCAGTACTTC.

The chain couples TRBV27 to TRBJ1-5; D perhaps matches TRBD1 (5 bases). The CDR3 consists of 15 residues. Trimming took 7 bases from V and 0 from J, leaving 13 bases between them. Germline V lookup: CDR1 MNHEY, CDR2 SMNVEV (reference sequence). CDR3 amino acids: CASKFRTLSNQPQHF. The CDR3 DNA follows: TGTGCCAGCAAGTTCCGGACACTTAGCAATCAGCCCCAGCATTTT.

This chain uses TRBV28 with TRBJ2-3; D is ambiguous. The CDR3 spans 14 residues. Deletions cut 1 base from V and 5 bases from J, with 10 bases between. Germline-derived CDR1 and CDR2 are MDHEN and SYDVKM. This CDR3 is CASSLSLLLDTQYF. The CDR3 nucleotides are TGTGCCAGCAGTTTATCCCTTTTACTAGATACGCAGTATTTT.

J is TRBJ1-4 and V is TRBV27; 7 bases map to TRBD1. CDR3 size: 14 residues. The V gene end was trimmed by 6 bases and the J gene end by 8 bases; junction bases not matched to a gene: 9. The germline gives CDR1 MNHEY, CDR2 SMNVEV (reference sequence). CDR3 nucleotide sequence: TGTGCCAGCAGCCAACAGGGGTTTGGAGAAAAACTGTTTTTT. This encodes CASSQQGFGEKLFF.

The J gene is TRBJ2-7, the V gene TRBV6-1, with TRBD2 matching over 8 bases. Per the germline V gene, CDR1 is MNHNS and CDR2 is SASEGT. The V and J ends lost 8 bases and 1 base, in that order; junction bases with no gene match: 4. The CDR3 covers 13 residues. CDR3 nucleotides: TGTGCCAGCGGGACTAGTCATTCCTACGAGCAGTACTTC. It codes for CASGTSHSYEQYF.

J is TRBJ2-5 and V is TRBV24-1; 12 bases line up with TRBD2. The CDR3 length is 15 residues. Germline V gene sequence: CDR1 KGHDR, CDR2 SFDVKD. V was pared by 3 bases and J by 5 bases, with 3 bases of the junction left unmatched. The DNA for the CDR3 is TGTGCCACCAGTGATCCTAGCGGGAGGGACGAGACCCAGTACTTC. Amino acids: CATSDPSGRDETQYF.

The J gene is TRBJ2-7, the V gene TRBV30; 9 nucleotides line up with TRBD2. This CDR3 comprises 14 residues. Trimming took 4 bases from V and 2 from J; bases not matched to a gene: 6. Per the germline V gene, CDR1 is GTSNPN and CDR2 is SVGIG (reference sequence). Here the CDR3 DNA reads TGTGCCTGGACGAGGGCTAGCGGGGCCTACGAGCAGTACTTC. It is translated as CAWTRASGAYEQYF.

The gene calls are TRBV20-1 and TRBJ2-4; 11 nucleotides align to TRBD2. Germline lookup yields CDR1 DFQATT and CDR2 SNEGSKA (reference sequence). The trim removed 1 base at V and 13 bases at J, leaving 9 bases unmatched. The CDR3 is 14 residues long. Here the CDR3 reads CSARGIAGGSEQYF. The CDR3 bases are TGCAGTGCTAGAGGTATAGCGGGAGGGTCTGAGCAGTACTTC.

This clonotype was recorded a few times. The chain recombines TRBV2 with TRBJ2-7; D may be TRBD1 (6 bases). There are 14 residues in the CDR3. Germline CDR1 SNHLY, CDR2 FYNNEI. Trimming shortened V by 7 bases and J by 2 bases, and 15 bases separated the two germline ends. The CDR3 sequence is CASTQRGIPYEQYF. DNA for the CDR3: TGTGCCAGCACTCAGAGGGGGATCCCCTACGAGCAGTACTTC.

Turning to this clonotype: A much larger clonotype is one base distant, so this may be a read error. CDR3 loop: CSVESGSGYGYTF. The CDR3 nucleotides are TGCAGCGTTGAATCAGGGAGCGGCTATGGCTACACCTTC. The chain combines TRBV29-1 with TRBJ1-2; a possible D gene is TRBD1 (5 bases). CDR3 length: 13 amino acids. CDR1 SQVTM and CDR2 ANQGSEA come from the germline V gene. Trimming shortened V by 2 bases and J by 4 bases, and 11 bases separated the two germline ends.

This clonotype has a single count. The CDR3 coding sequence is TGTGCCAGCAGTGACCGTTATACTAGCGGGAAAAGCTCCTACAATGAGCAGTACTTC. As protein: CASSDRYTSGKSSYNEQYF. V and J are TRBV6-4 and TRBJ2-1, with TRBD2 matching 10 bases. The DNA matches TRBJ2-7 better at its end, which makes the J call doubtful. CDR3 size: 19 residues. Germline CDR1 MRHNA, CDR2 SNTAGT.

J is TRBJ2-3 and V is TRBV7-9, with 15 bases identical to TRBD2. The CDR3 length is 18 residues. Germline-derived CDR1 and CDR2 are SEHNR and FQNEAQ (reference sequence). V trimming: 4 bases; J trimming: 0 bases; junction bases outside the gene matches: 5. The CDR3 DNA reads as TGTGCCAGCAGCTCGGGACTAGCGGGGGGAGTTAGCACAGATACGCAGTATTTT. Amino acid sequence: CASSSGLAGGVSTDTQYF. The whole variable domain, filled in from reference TRBV7-9 and TRBJ2-3, reads DTGVSQNPRHKITKRGQNVTFRCDPISEHNRLYWYRQTLGQGPEFLTYFQNEAQLEKSRLLSDRFSAERPKGSFSTLEIQRTEQGDSAMYLCASSSGLAGGVSTDTQYFGPGTRLTVL.

A single count supports this clonotype. This clone may be a read error of a much larger clone one base away. CDR3 DNA: TGTGCCAGCAGTTTAGCCACAGTGTATGGCTGCACCTTC. It encodes CASSLATVYGCTF. The rearrangement uses TRBV12-3 or TRBV12-4 and TRBJ1-2; D unclear. CDR3 length: 13 amino acids.

The rearrangement joins TRBV28 to TRBJ2-5, with TRBD1 matching over 8 bases. This CDR3 region has 14 residues. Germline V lookup: CDR1 MDHEN, CDR2 SYDVKM. Losses at the gene ends were 5 bases for V and 4 bases for J; bases not matched to a gene: 6. The CDR3 loop is CASSRDRPLETQYF. The CDR3, as DNA: TGTGCCAGCAGTCGGGACAGGCCCCTAGAGACCCAGTACTTC.

This clonotype was seen many times. The genes are TRBV4-2 and TRBJ2-5; 9 bases are a match to TRBD2. Trimming at V came to 5 bases and at J to 5 bases, leaving 6 bases not matched to a gene. In germline, CDR1 is LGHNA, CDR2 YNFKEQ. The CDR3 covers 14 residues. For the CDR3, the DNA is TGTGCCAGCAGCGTTAGCGGGAGCTATGAGACCCAGTACTTC. It yields the protein CASSVSGSYETQYF.

The chain links TRBV7-9 to TRBJ2-1; TRBD2 is a possible D gene (5 bases). CDR1 and CDR2 (germline): SEHNR, FQNEAQ (reference sequence). The V and J ends lost 7 bases and 6 bases respectively, with 13 bases between them. This CDR3 contains 13 residues. CDR3 coding DNA: TGTGCCAGCACCAATAAAGGAGGCAATGAGCAGTTCTTC. It codes for CASTNKGGNEQFF. The full variable domain, rest sourced from reference TRBV7-9 and TRBJ2-1, is DTGVSQNPRHKITKRGQNVTFRCDPISEHNRLYWYRQTLGQGPEFLTYFQNEAQLEKSRLLSDRFSAERPKGSFSTLEIQRTEQGDSAMYLCASTNKGGNEQFFGPGTRLTVL.

This clonotype was detected only a few times. The chain is built from TRBV24-1 and TRBJ2-5; D may be TRBD2 (6 bases). The J call is in doubt because the DNA end fits TRBJ2-7 better. Germline loops: CDR1 KGHDR, CDR2 SFDVKD. This CDR3 has 14 residues. The CDR3 DNA sequence: TGTGCCACCAGTGCGGCGGGGAGAACCTCCGAGCAGTACTTC. As protein: CATSAAGRTSEQYF.

This sequence joins TRBV12-3 or TRBV12-4 and TRBJ2-6; D is unresolved. This CDR3 region has 13 residues. V was shortened by 4 bases and J by 7 bases, with 8 bases between the two germline ends. DNA of the CDR3: TGTGCCAGCAGTTCGGAGAAAGCCAACGTCCTGACTTTC. Translating gives CASSSEKANVLTF.

This clonotype was seen only a few times. The chain employs TRBV2 and TRBJ2-3, with 12 positions matching TRBD2. Looked up from germline, CDR1 is SNHLY and CDR2 is FYNNEI. Germline trimming cut 6 bases from V and 3 bases from J; bases unmatched to any gene: 7. The CDR3 is 16 amino acids. The CDR3 sequence: CASSGLLAGGTDTQYF. The CDR3 DNA follows: TGTGCCAGCAGCGGACTCCTAGCGGGAGGGACAGATACGCAGTATTTT.

This clonotype was recorded at least ten times. The chain joins TRBV11-2 to TRBJ1-2; D gene uncertain. The V end lost 5 bases, the J end lost 7 bases, and 14 bases lay between the germline ends. CDR3 length: 13 residues. The germline V gene encodes CDR1 SGHAT and CDR2 FQNNGV. This CDR3 is CASSRHEGSGYTF. DNA of the CDR3: TGTGCCAGCAGCCGACATGAGGGCTCTGGCTACACCTTC.

This clonotype has a handful of counts. The CDR3: CASSDWWGGLEQFF. The CDR3, as DNA: TGTGCCAGCAGTGACTGGTGGGGGGGCCTTGAGCAGTTCTTC. The J gene is TRBJ2-1, the V gene TRBV6-1; maybe TRBD2 (7 bases). Germline CDR1 and CDR2: MNHNS and SASEGT. This CDR3 region has 14 residues. V gave up 3 bases and J gave up 9 bases, with 15 bases separating them.

The V and J genes are TRBV4-1 and TRBJ2-1, with 10 bases that match TRBD2. V gave up 2 bases and J gave up 0 bases; unmatched junction bases: 4. The CDR3 has 17 amino acids. Germline CDR1 and CDR2: MGHRA and YSYEKL. CDR3 loop: CASSQIASGGSYNEQFF. Written as DNA, the CDR3 is TGCGCCAGCAGCCAAATCGCTAGCGGGGGCTCCTACAATGAGCAGTTCTTC.

This rearrangement joins TRBV7-9 to TRBJ1-6; the D gene is possibly TRBD1 (5 bases). Germline V gene lookup returns CDR1 SEHNR and CDR2 FQNEAQ (reference sequence). This CDR3 is built from 13 residues. V lost 2 bases and J lost 10, with 9 bases in between. The CDR3 reads CASSLPQGSPLHF. Written as DNA, the CDR3 is TGTGCCAGCAGCTTACCTCAGGGATCACCCCTCCACTTT.